Listed here is a single TCR beta chain. Its cognate antigen is unknown. This specimen comes from a study of cytomegalovirus exposure and HLA in healthy donors. The study's findings and limits: Later on, analysis showed that most CMV-associated TCR beta chains appeared to be HLA-restricted.

The CDR3 extends over 15 amino acids. V shed 4 bases, J shed 5 bases, and the junction held 5 bases outside the gene matches. Germline CDR1 MGHDK, CDR2 SYGVNS. The PCR made use of 60 Vbeta and 13 Jbeta primers. The table came from immunoSEQ multiplex PCR; TCRdb's copy has only in-frame clones and leaves some out. In the table there are 100,000 to 120,000 clones, approximately 12% of which are singletons. Sequenced input: PBMCs. The V and J genes are TRBV25-1 and TRBJ2-3; 11 positions agree with TRBD2. This TCR was sampled from a man aged 40-55 years in good health and CMV-seropositive. CDR3 protein: CASSVPTSGRDTQYF. For the CDR3, the DNA is TGTGCCAGCAGTGTCCCTACTAGCGGGAGAGATACGCAGTATTTT.